The present TCR beta chain was sequenced within a study of pediatric ulcerative colitis. Points on this clone: Its antigen is currently unknown.

Each sample received Survey-level depth of up to 500,000 reads. Profiling relied on immunoSEQ multiplex PCR, and the TCRdb table lists in-frame clones only, not all of them. The sample includes about 37,000 clones, 60% to 75% of them seen just once. The CDR3 covers 15 residues. V was pared by 4 bases and J by 3 bases, with 7 bases of the junction left unmatched. CDR1 and CDR2 (germline): SGDLS, YYNGEE. One to two pinch biopsies were taken from the rectum during colonoscopy. General study points: A couple of rectal clonotypes were found only in ulcerative colitis patients, all of them. Compared with controls, ulcerative colitis showed greater blood-rectum clone sharing.

Material for sequencing was gut tissue. The TCR originated in a boy younger than 18 with severe ulcerative colitis. V gene TRBV9 combines with J gene TRBJ1-1, with 9 bases lining up with TRBD1. CDR3 bases: TGTGCCAGCAGCCAAACAGGGGGCCGCGACACTGAAGCTTTCTTT. It specifies CASSQTGGRDTEAFF.